What follows are 32 T cell receptor beta chains derived from one specimen sequenced in a study of T cells in Graves' hyperthyroidism and ophthalmopathy (dated by TCRdb to 2018 to 2020). Library method: multiplex PCR. The sample was run on an Illumina HiSeq 2000. The TCR beta CDR3 regions were amplified from RNA transcripts. For the first round of RT-PCR on the TCR CDR3, the HTBI primer set was used together with the Qiagen OneStep RT-PCR kit. TCRdb ran its own pipeline on the public reads, namely fastp trimming at Q25 and MiXCR clone calling, and kept in-frame beta chains. One record per CDR3 amino acid sequence lists the most common genes and DNA. A total of approximately 510,000 distinct CDR3 sequences appear in this sample, over 35% of them only once. The ten largest clones take up around 44% of the sample. Sequenced: peripheral blood or thyroid tissue (not recorded which). The source of these receptors is an adult woman with Graves' disease, either hyperthyroidism or ophthalmopathy (not recorded which).

This clonotype appeared many times. The CDR3 DNA reads as TGCAGCGTTGATCCGGACGGAGAGACCCAGTACTTC. This codes for CSVDPDGETQYF. This chain uses TRBV29-1 with TRBJ2-5, with no clear D. CDR1 is SQVTM, CDR2 ANQGSEA, per germline. Trimming pared 3 bases from V and 4 bases from J, leaving 9 bases between. The CDR3 is 12 amino acids.

At least ten counts were recorded for this clonotype. This chain connects TRBV15 to TRBJ1-6; D unclear. This CDR3 is built from 12 residues. V was cut by 1 base and J by 10 bases, with 5 bases left in between. Germline CDR1 reads LNHNV; CDR2 reads YYDKDF (reference sequence). The CDR3 nucleotides are TGTGCCACCAGCAGAGTCGGATCACCCCTCCACTTT. Translated, it gives CATSRVGSPLHF.

This chain links TRBV15 with TRBJ1-5; 8 positions match TRBD1. Germline CDR1 is LNHNV and CDR2 is YYDKDF (reference sequence). V shed 6 bases, J shed 6 bases, and the junction held 7 bases outside the gene matches. This CDR3 region has 14 residues. CDR3 loop: CATRRHRGSQPQHF. The DNA of the CDR3 is TGTGCCACCAGGAGGCACAGGGGGTCTCAGCCCCAGCATTTT.

This clonotype was detected ten times or more. This chain joins TRBV29-1 and TRBJ1-1; possibly TRBD1 for D (6 bases). Germline V gives CDR1 SQVTM, CDR2 ANQGSEA. The length of the CDR3 is 14 residues. The V and J ends lost 6 bases and 3 bases respectively, with 17 bases between them. Written as DNA, the CDR3 is TGCAGCGTAGTCGACAGGCGGGGGTACACTGAAGCTTTCTTT. Protein product: CSVVDRRGYTEAFF.

Details on this clonotype: A much more abundant neighbour one base away suggests this may be a read error. The CDR3 region has the DNA TGCAGTGCTGGAGTTAGCGGAAAAGAGACCCAGTACTTC. Encoded protein: CSAGVSGKETQYF. The chain joins TRBV20-1 to TRBJ2-5; D might be TRBD2 (6 bases). CDR3 size: 13 residues. The V end was cut by 5 bases, the J end by 3 bases, with 13 bases between. CDR1 DFQATT and CDR2 SNEGSKA come from the germline V gene (reference sequence).

This clonotype was recorded many times. The chain joins TRBV4-3 to TRBJ2-5, with a tentative D call TRBD1 (6 bases). The CDR3 has 16 residues. Germline loops: CDR1 LGHNA, CDR2 YSLEER. V gave up 0 bases and J gave up 4 bases, with 15 bases separating them. The CDR3 region has the DNA TGCGCCAGCAGCCAAGATGGGGGCCGGTGGCGAGAGACCCAGTACTTC. Amino acids: CASSQDGGRWRETQYF.

The chain combines TRBV24-1 with TRBJ2-3; D not certain. V lost 2 bases, J lost 5 bases, and 13 bases lay in between. This CDR3 is built from 15 residues. CDR1 and CDR2 (germline): KGHDR, SFDVKD. The CDR3 loop is CATSDSTTVGDTQYF. As DNA, the CDR3 is TGTGCCACCAGTGATTCCACCACGGTGGGAGATACGCAGTATTTT.

The rearrangement links TRBV10-2 to TRBJ1-1; D unclear. V lost 3 bases and J lost 2, with 4 bases in between. Germline V gives CDR1 WSHSY, CDR2 SAAADI. The CDR3 has 12 residues. The DNA for the CDR3 is TGCGCCAGCAGTGAAGCTAACACTGAAGCTTTCTTT. Amino acids: CASSEANTEAFF.

In its sample, this clonotype was seen a few times. The chain employs TRBV6-6 and TRBJ1-1, with D hard to call. The CDR3 contains 14 residues. Germline-derived CDR1 and CDR2 are MNHNY and SVGAGI (reference sequence). Trimming pared 5 bases from V and 4 bases from J, leaving 14 bases between. The CDR3 sequence is CASSEAGVGTEAFF. CDR3 nucleotides: TGTGCCAGCAGTGAAGCTGGGGTCGGCACTGAAGCTTTCTTT.

The rearrangement joins TRBV29-1 to TRBJ2-3; TRBD2 is a possible D gene (7 bases). V dropped 7 bases and J dropped 0 bases, with 20 bases sitting between them. The CDR3 spans 16 residues. Germline V gene lookup returns CDR1 SQVTM and CDR2 ANQGSEA. DNA for the CDR3: TGCAGCGGGGGGGGGCGGCTAGCGTCTAGCACAGATACGCAGTATTTT. Translating it yields CSGGGRLASSTDTQYF.

Turning to this clonotype: The junction does not match germline at one end; this may be a read error. The rearrangement links TRBV7-2 to TRBJ1-6; 8 bases are shared with TRBD1. Per germline, CDR1 SGHTA and CDR2 FQGNSA. The CDR3 sequence is 15 residues long. CDR3 residues: CASSQARTGSAPPHF. The CDR3 DNA sequence: TGTGCCAGCAGCCAAGCTCGGACAGGGAGCGCACCCCCCCACTTT.

V usage is TRBV12-3 or TRBV12-4 and J usage is TRBJ2-5, with D unresolved. V was pared by 4 bases and J by 9 bases, with 12 bases between. The length of the CDR3 is 12 residues. The CDR3 here is CASSSYQPAQYF. As DNA, the CDR3 is TGTGCCAGCAGTTCATACCAACCGGCCCAGTACTTC.

This clonotype was observed many times. The chain is built from TRBV20-1 and TRBJ2-5; perhaps TRBD1 as D (6 bases). CDR1 is DFQATT and CDR2 is SNEGSKA in the germline V gene (reference sequence). With 6 bases removed from V and 1 base from J, the gap between germline ends came to 18 bases. The CDR3 covers 15 residues. The CDR3 nucleotides read TGCAGTGCCAAAAATCCGGGACAAAGCCAAGAGACCCAGTACTTC. It translates to CSAKNPGQSQETQYF.

This clonotype was recorded only once. CDR3: CASEPGGGYEQYF. The CDR3 nucleotides are TGTGCCAGCGAGCCCGGGGGGGGCTACGAGCAGTACTTC. This chain joins TRBV7-8 and TRBJ2-7; the match to TRBD2 covers 8 bases. Trimming cost V 8 bases and J 3 bases; bases outside gene matches: 6. The length of the CDR3 is 13 residues. In germline, CDR1 is SGHVS, CDR2 FQNEAQ.

J is TRBJ2-7 and V is TRBV7-2, with 9 bases that match TRBD2. CDR1 SGHTA and CDR2 FQGNSA come from the germline V gene. The CDR3 length is 14 residues. With V trimmed by 5 bases and J by 2 bases, 4 bases remained unmatched. The CDR3 bases are TGTGCCAGCAGCACCCAGCGGGGGGCCTACGAGCAGTACTTC. This translates into CASSTQRGAYEQYF.

The genes are TRBV29-1 and TRBJ1-1, with D possibly being TRBD1 (6 bases). The CDR3 extends over 14 amino acids. The V end lost 0 bases, the J end lost 7 bases, and 15 bases lay between the germline ends. CDR1 is SQVTM, CDR2 ANQGSEA, per germline. The CDR3 is CSVEESTGRVEAFF. CDR3 coding DNA: TGCAGCGTTGAAGAAAGTACAGGGCGCGTTGAAGCTTTCTTT.

The chain links TRBV24-1 to TRBJ2-5, with 12 nucleotides matching TRBD2. The germline gives CDR1 KGHDR, CDR2 SFDVKD. V shed 4 bases, J shed 3 bases, and the junction held 5 bases outside the gene matches. The CDR3 is made up of 16 amino acids. CDR3 DNA: TGTGCCACCAGTGACCATGGACTAGCGGGGAAAGAGACCCAGTACTTC. The encoded protein is CATSDHGLAGKETQYF.

The table lists this clonotype with a count of one. The chain joins TRBV14 to TRBJ2-2; D gene ambiguous. CDR1 and CDR2 (germline): SGHDN, FVKESK. The CDR3 totals 13 residues. Trimming left V 1 base short and J 3 bases short, with 3 bases between. The CDR3 region has the DNA TGTGCCAGCAGCCAAGCCCACACCGGGGAGCTGTTTTTT. This gives the protein CASSQAHTGELFF. Full variable domain (remainder filled in from reference TRBV14 and TRBJ2-2): EAGVTQFPSHSVIEKGQTVTLRCDPISGHDNLYWYRRVMGKEIKFLLHFVKESKQDESGMPNNRFLAERTGGTYSTLKVQPAELEDSGVYFCASSQAHTGELFFGEGSRLTVL.

This CDR3 reads CASSVAGGPYNEQYF. CDR3 DNA sequence: TGTGCCAGCAGCGTAGCGGGAGGGCCCTACAATGAGCAGTACTTC. The chain recombines TRBV9 with TRBJ2-7, with TRBD2 matching 8 bases. This CDR3 region has 15 residues. J lost 7 bases, V lost 0 bases, and 9 bases had no gene match. Germline loops: CDR1 SGDLS, CDR2 YYNGEE. Supplemented by reference TRBV9 and TRBJ2-7, the full variable domain reads DSGVTQTPKHLITATGQRVTLRCSPRSGDLSVYWYQQSLDQGLQFLIQYYNGEERAKGNILERFSAQQFPDLHSELNLSSLELGDSALYFCASSVAGGPYNEQYFGPGTRLTVT.

The chain joins TRBV24-1 to TRBJ2-5; TRBD2 matches at 15 bases. This CDR3 contains 18 residues. J lost 5 bases, V lost 9 bases, and 15 bases had no gene match. Germline CDR1 reads KGHDR; CDR2 reads SFDVKD. CDR3 amino acids: CATSRGLAGGARWETQYF. In DNA form, the CDR3 reads TGTGCCACCTCCAGGGGACTAGCGGGAGGAGCGAGGTGGGAGACCCAGTACTTC.

The gene calls are TRBV10-3 and TRBJ1-2; D not certain. CDR3 length: 15 residues. Trimming shortened V by 6 bases and J by 4 bases, and 18 bases separated the two germline ends. Germline CDR1 is ENHRY and CDR2 is SYGVKD. In DNA form, the CDR3 reads TGTGCCATCAGCCCAACTAGCGGGAGTGGCTATGGCTACACCTTC. This translates into CAISPTSGSGYGYTF.

This clonotype was found many times. The J gene is TRBJ1-4, the V gene TRBV20-1; maybe TRBD1 (5 bases). Germline loops: CDR1 DFQATT, CDR2 SNEGSKA (reference sequence). The CDR3 runs to 15 residues. V was pared by 2 bases and J by 3 bases, with 13 bases between. The CDR3 loop reads CSARPTGPPNEKLFF. CDR3 DNA: TGCAGTGCTAGACCCACAGGACCCCCTAATGAAAAACTGTTTTTT.

This clonotype has a count of ten or more. The chain uses TRBV29-1 and TRBJ2-2; 14 nucleotides agree with TRBD2. CDR1 SQVTM and CDR2 ANQGSEA come from the germline V gene. The V and J ends lost 7 bases and 6 bases, in that order; junction bases with no gene match: 7. The CDR3 runs to 15 residues. The CDR3 nucleotides are TGCAGCGCTCAAGGGGGACTAGCGGGAGCCGGGGAGCTGTTTTTT. Protein product: CSAQGGLAGAGELFF.

The chain links TRBV7-8 to TRBJ1-2, with D perhaps TRBD1 (6 bases). V was pared by 1 base and J by 8 bases, with 17 bases between. There are 15 residues in the CDR3. Germline CDR1 reads SGHVS; CDR2 reads FQNEAQ. The DNA of the CDR3 is TGTGCCAGCAGCTTAGATAGGGGGGACCCCGTCGGCTACACCTTC. Its protein is CASSLDRGDPVGYTF.

This clonotype appeared many times. The chain links TRBV25-1 to TRBJ2-5; TRBD2 might be the D (6 bases). The CDR3 spans 15 residues. From germline, CDR1 is MGHDK and CDR2 SYGVNS. V gave up 1 base and J gave up 2 bases, with 11 bases separating them. CDR3 in amino acids: CASSEWGSGQETQYF. Here the CDR3 DNA reads TGTGCCAGCAGTGAATGGGGCAGCGGGCAAGAGACCCAGTACTTC.

J is TRBJ2-5 and V is TRBV9, with TRBD1 as a possible D gene (7 bases). Per germline, CDR1 SGDLS and CDR2 YYNGEE. Trimming stripped 4 bases from V and 7 bases from J, with 14 bases between. CDR3 size: 13 residues. The CDR3 region is CASSRQGLMTQYF. DNA of the CDR3: TGTGCCAGCAGCCGACAGGGACTGATGACCCAGTACTTC.

J is TRBJ1-1 and V is TRBV2; D perhaps matches TRBD1 (5 bases). V lost 2 bases and J lost 5, with 12 bases in between. This CDR3 comprises 14 residues. Germline V gene lookup returns CDR1 SNHLY and CDR2 FYNNEI. The CDR3 reads CASSETLGGTEAFF. CDR3 DNA: TGTGCCAGCAGTGAAACCCTCGGGGGAACTGAAGCTTTCTTT.

To note about this clonotype: The junction does not match germline at one end; this may be a read error. The chain uses TRBV7-9 and TRBJ2-7; D is perhaps TRBD1 or TRBD2 (6 bases each). Germline V gene lookup returns CDR1 SEHNR and CDR2 FQNEAQ (reference sequence). The CDR3 is 14 residues long. CDR3 DNA sequence: TGTGCCAGCAGCTTAGCGTCGGGGGCGGAGGAGCAGTACTTT. Encoded protein: CASSLASGAEEQYF.

This clonotype was seen repeatedly, ten times or more. V and J are TRBV7-8 and TRBJ1-4, with D unresolved. Per the germline V gene, CDR1 is SGHVS and CDR2 is FQNEAQ. This CDR3 is built from 13 residues. The V end was cut by 5 bases, the J end by 11 bases, with 15 bases between. The chain's CDR3 is CASSKKTATKLFF. The CDR3 DNA sequence: TGTGCCAGCAGCAAAAAAACAGCGACGAAACTGTTTTTT. The whole variable domain, filled in from reference TRBV7-8 and TRBJ1-4, reads GAGVSQSPRYKVAKRGQDVALRCDPISGHVSLFWYQQALGQGPEFLTYFQNEAQLDKSGLPSDRFFAERPEGSVSTLKIQRTQQEDSAVYLCASSKKTATKLFFGSGTQLSVL.

For this clonotype: A much bigger clone sits one base away, suggesting this may be a read error. The chain joins TRBV20-1 to TRBJ2-7, with TRBD1 as a possible D gene (6 bases). The CDR3 has 15 residues. Germline V gene data show CDR1 as DFQATT and CDR2 as SNEGSKA (reference sequence). The V gene lost 5 bases and the J gene lost 0 bases, with 17 bases spanning the gap. This chain's CDR3 is CSAGLLTGGSYEQYF. The CDR3 bases are TGCAGTGCTGGACTGTTGACAGGCGGCTCCTACGAGCAGTACTTC.

This clonotype was found a few times. The V and J genes are TRBV7-8 and TRBJ2-7; TRBD1 matches at 7 bases. The J segment lost 7 bases and the V segment lost 5 bases, leaving 17 bases of the junction unmatched. CDR3 length: 16 residues. Germline assignment: CDR1 SGHVS and CDR2 FQNEAQ. The CDR3: CASSVQQGLSANEQYF. The CDR3 DNA sequence: TGTGCCAGCAGCGTCCAACAGGGGCTCTCTGCGAATGAGCAGTACTTC.

J is TRBJ2-7 and V is TRBV25-1; D possibly corresponds to TRBD1 (6 bases). The CDR3 has 17 residues. V was trimmed by 8 bases and J by 1 base, leaving 24 bases between them. Germline V lookup: CDR1 MGHDK, CDR2 SYGVNS. The CDR3 DNA follows: TGTGCCAGCGGGATGGTGGGACACCCGAGGGCGTCCTACGAGCAGTACTTC. It yields the protein CASGMVGHPRASYEQYF.